Each of the 28 T cell receptor beta chains below was sequenced from the same sample in a study of blood T cell repertoires in COVID-19. Assay used: immunoSEQ multiplex PCR; TCRdb lists only in-frame clones, some missing. Here the sample spans about 180,000 clones, around 77% being singletons. Source material: peripheral blood. The receptors come from a man between 65 and 85 years old with active or convalescent COVID-19.

On this clone: This specimen includes other DNA sequences encoding the same CDR3. The chain employs TRBV3-1 (or the pseudogene TRBV3-2) and TRBJ2-7; D is unresolved. This CDR3 has 12 residues. Germline loops: CDR1 LGHDT, CDR2 YNNKEL (reference sequence). Between the trimmed V and J ends, which lost 3 bases and 0 bases, there was a span of 3 bases. CDR3 loop: CASSHSSYEQYF. CDR3 nucleotide sequence: TGTGCCAGCAGCCACTCCTCCTACGAGCAGTACTTC.

About this clone itself: The CDR3 does not close with the conserved phenylalanine or tryptophan, likely indicating a read error. The limits of the CDR3 on the DNA are not certain, so only TCRdb's listed CDR3 is given. This sequence joins TRBV21-1 and TRBJ2-3; the table's D call, TRBD2, was not checked against the DNA. TRBV21-1 constitutes a pseudogene. Both ends counted, the CDR3 spans 9 residues. The CDR3 sequence: CASSKAGRS.

This sequence joins TRBV7-9 and TRBJ2-5, with D possibly TRBD1 on 5 matching bases. V was cut by 2 bases and J by 2 bases, with 9 bases left in between. This CDR3 region has 14 residues. Germline V CDR1 and CDR2: SEHNR, FQNEAQ (reference sequence). The CDR3 region has the DNA TGTGCCAGCAGCTTAAATACAGGACAAGAGACCCAGTACTTC. Its protein product is CASSLNTGQETQYF.

This chain uses TRBV12-3 or TRBV12-4 with TRBJ1-5; 7 nucleotides match TRBD1. The J segment lost 5 bases and the V segment lost 8 bases, leaving 6 bases of the junction unmatched. CDR3 size: 13 residues. CDR3 residues: CASVGQGDQPQHF. DNA for the CDR3: TGTGCCAGCGTGGGGCAGGGGGATCAGCCCCAGCATTTT.

This clone turned up a few times. This chain uses TRBV7-9 with TRBJ1-5; D not resolved. The V end was cut by 3 bases, the J end by 7 bases, with 10 bases between. This CDR3 spans 13 amino acids. The V gene's germline CDR1 is SEHNR and CDR2 FQNEAQ (reference sequence). The CDR3 loop reads CASSFYKEQPQHF. DNA for the CDR3: TGTGCCAGCAGCTTCTATAAGGAGCAGCCCCAGCATTTT.

The rearrangement uses TRBV10-1 and TRBJ1-2; D is unclear. Per the germline V gene, CDR1 is WNHNN and CDR2 is SYGVQD (reference sequence). This CDR3 has 14 residues. V was shortened by 6 bases and J by 6 bases, with 17 bases between the two germline ends. CDR3 amino acids: CASREPRWRHGYTF. In DNA, the CDR3 is TGCGCCAGCAGGGAGCCCCGGTGGAGGCATGGCTACACCTTC.

The chain uses TRBV25-1 and TRBJ1-4; D is unresolved. Trimming left V 3 bases short and J 4 bases short, with 9 bases between. The CDR3 runs 14 residues. Germline CDR1 MGHDK, CDR2 SYGVNS. The CDR3: CASSDQALNEKLFF. In DNA, the CDR3 is TGTGCCAGCAGTGACCAGGCCCTTAATGAAAAACTGTTTTTT.

There are a few counts of this clone. The CDR3 reads CASSSQDRENKYF. The CDR3 DNA reads TGCGCCAGCAGTTCTCAGGACAGGGAGAATAAGTACTTC. This sequence joins TRBV5-1 and TRBJ2-7; 8 bases are a match to TRBD1. CDR3 size: 13 residues. The germline V gene has CDR1 SGHRS and CDR2 YFSETQ. J gave up 11 bases and V 5 bases, and 12 bases lay outside the gene matches.

The chain carries TRBV10-3 and TRBJ1-5, with 8 bases lining up with TRBD1. V shed 4 bases and J 5 bases; nucleotides not matched to a gene: 13. The CDR3 is made up of 17 amino acids. CDR1 is ENHRY and CDR2 is SYGVKD in the germline V gene. Here the CDR3 DNA reads TGTGCCATCAGTGCCTTCGGCCCCGGGACAGGAGATCAGCCCCAGCATTTT. Protein: CAISAFGPGTGDQPQHF.

This clone was seen a handful of times. The chain carries TRBV9 and TRBJ2-7; 7 bases are a match to TRBD1. The CDR3 runs 16 residues. Unmatched junction bases numbered 12, after V lost 4 bases and J lost 2 bases. CDR1 and CDR2 from the germline V gene are SGDLS and YYNGEE. For the CDR3, the DNA is TGTGCCAGCAGCCGACCCCTATTACAGGGGACCTACGAGCAGTACTTC. Translating gives CASSRPLLQGTYEQYF.

This sequence joins TRBV13 and TRBJ2-1; D uncertain. The CDR3 sequence is 13 residues long. The V and J ends lost 2 bases and 4 bases respectively, with 6 bases between them. Germline lookup yields CDR1 PRHDT and CDR2 FYEKMQ (reference sequence). The CDR3 DNA sequence: TGTGCCAGCAGCTTAAACAAGTACAATGAGCAGTTCTTC. Translating gives CASSLNKYNEQFF.

As regards this clone: Relative to the germline gene, one junction end is altered; a read error may explain this. The chain couples TRBV5-4 to TRBJ2-1, with 14 bases fitting TRBD2. The CDR3 consists of 14 residues. The germline gives CDR1 SGHNT, CDR2 YYREEE (reference sequence). As DNA, the CDR3 is TGTGCCAGCAGCGTCTGGACTAGCGGGAGGACTCAGGTCTTC. Amino acid sequence: CASSVWTSGRTQVF.

This clone was seen just once. The DNA of the CDR3 is TGTGCCAGCAGCCTCCTGGCGGGGATGAACACCGGGGAGCTGTTTTTT. Its translation is CASSLLAGMNTGELFF. This sequence joins TRBV7-8 and TRBJ2-2, with D perhaps TRBD2 (6 bases). V was clipped by 5 bases and J by 1 base, with 14 bases between them. From germline, CDR1 is SGHVS and CDR2 FQNEAQ. CDR3 length: 16 amino acids.

This clone was seen only a few times. The V and J genes are TRBV18 and TRBJ1-1; possibly TRBD1 for D (6 bases). CDR3 size: 14 residues. V gave up 7 bases and J gave up 7 bases, with 19 bases separating them. Germline lookup yields CDR1 KGHSH and CDR2 LQKENI. CDR3 DNA: TGTGCCAGCTTTCTACAGGGAAGTAGTAATGAAGCTTTCTTT. Amino acids: CASFLQGSSNEAFF.

The chain uses TRBV3-1 (or the pseudogene TRBV3-2) and TRBJ1-1; possibly TRBD1 for D (6 bases). Germline V lookup: CDR1 LGHDT, CDR2 YNNKEL (reference sequence). The V end was cut by 1 base, the J end by 3 bases, with 12 bases between. The CDR3 runs to 15 residues. CDR3 coding DNA: TGTGCCAGCAGCCAAGTCACCACAGGGCACACTGAAGCTTTCTTT. Protein sequence: CASSQVTTGHTEAFF.

The gene calls are TRBV11-2 and TRBJ2-5; D might be TRBD2 (6 bases). Germline CDR1 reads SGHAT; CDR2 reads FQNNGV. V shed 5 bases and J shed 7 bases, with 17 bases lying between them. The CDR3 contains 14 residues. DNA of the CDR3: TGTGCCAGCAGCGCTCAGGGAGGCGACGTGACCCAGTACTTC. Protein sequence: CASSAQGGDVTQYF.

The chain couples TRBV7-2 to TRBJ1-3, with D perhaps matching TRBD1 (5 bases). Trimming stripped 1 base from V and 7 bases from J, with 17 bases between. The CDR3 is made up of 16 amino acids. The germline V gene has CDR1 SGHTA and CDR2 FQGNSA. The CDR3 spells CASSLGGGPEGNTIYF. In nucleotides, the CDR3 is TGTGCCAGCAGCTTAGGGGGAGGACCTGAGGGGAACACCATATATTTT.

V gene TRBV5-6 combines with J gene TRBJ1-5; D is ambiguous. The CDR3 contains 16 residues. Germline assignment: CDR1 SGHDT and CDR2 YYEEEE. Between the trimmed V and J ends, which lost 0 bases and 1 base, there was a span of 11 bases. The CDR3 DNA is TGTGCCAGCAGCTTGGCGTCAGGCTCCAGCAATCAGCCCCAGCATTTT. Protein product: CASSLASGSSNQPQHF. Together with reference TRBV5-6 and TRBJ1-5, the CDR3 gives the full variable domain: DAGVTQSPTHLIKTRGQQVTLRCSPKSGHDTVSWYQQALGQGPQFIFQYYEEEERQRGNFPDRFSGHQFPNYSSELNVNALLLGDSALYLCASSLASGSSNQPQHFGDGTRLSIL.

This clone was observed a handful of times. The chain links TRBV6-6 to TRBJ1-3; 10 bases match TRBD1. The ends lost 7 bases at V and 7 bases at J; junction bases unmatched: 7. This CDR3 contains 14 residues. The germline V gene encodes CDR1 MNHNY and CDR2 SVGAGI (reference sequence). DNA for the CDR3: TGTGCCAGCACCCCGACAGGGGGCTTGAACACCATATATTTT. This translates into CASTPTGGLNTIYF.

This chain connects TRBV5-1 to TRBJ1-1; D not certain. Trimming shortened V by 9 bases and J by 0 bases, and 15 bases separated the two germline ends. This CDR3 contains 14 residues. CDR1 and CDR2 from the germline V gene are SGHRS and YFSETQ. DNA of the CDR3: TGCGCCACCGGCGGCGGGGAGATGAACACTGAAGCTTTCTTT. Its translation is CATGGGEMNTEAFF.

The J gene is TRBJ2-5, the V gene TRBV5-1; TRBD1 agrees at 10 bases. Trimming at V came to 5 bases and at J to 5 bases, leaving 6 bases not matched to a gene. Per germline, CDR1 SGHRS and CDR2 YFSETQ. The length of the CDR3 is 14 residues. The DNA for the CDR3 is TGCGCCAGCAGAGCCGGGACAGGGGACGAGACCCAGTACTTC. Residues: CASRAGTGDETQYF.

The genes are TRBV14 and TRBJ2-5, with TRBD2 matching 7 bases. CDR1 and CDR2 from the germline V gene are SGHDN and FVKESK. Unmatched junction bases numbered 5, after V lost 1 base and J lost 3 bases. The CDR3 spans 15 residues. The DNA of the CDR3 is TGTGCCAGCAGCCAAGGGCTAGCGGACAAAGAGACCCAGTACTTC. Residues: CASSQGLADKETQYF.

This chain connects TRBV27 to TRBJ1-1; TRBD1 aligns across 9 bases. The CDR3 covers 13 residues. Germline V gives CDR1 MNHEY, CDR2 SMNVEV (reference sequence). Losses at the gene ends were 4 bases for V and 10 bases for J; bases not matched to a gene: 7. The CDR3 DNA sequence: TGTGCCAGCAGTTCCAGGACAGGGGCCCGAGCTTTCTTT. Its protein is CASSSRTGARAFF.

This rearrangement joins TRBV6-2 or TRBV6-3 to TRBJ2-7; 7 bases line up with TRBD1. There are 14 residues in the CDR3. Germline trimming cut 4 bases from V and 6 bases from J; bases unmatched to any gene: 9. Germline CDR1 reads MNHEY; CDR2 reads SVGEGT. The CDR3 region has the DNA TGTGCCAGCAGTTCCCCGGACAGGCTCGGCGAGCAGTACTTC. Translation: CASSSPDRLGEQYF.

This clone turned up a few times. The chain links TRBV10-3 to TRBJ1-2, with 8 bases lining up with TRBD1. CDR3 length equals 15 residues. In germline, CDR1 is ENHRY, CDR2 SYGVKD. The trim removed 6 bases at V and 0 bases at J, leaving 6 bases unmatched. The CDR3 DNA reads as TGTGCCATCAGCGCAGACAGGGGACCTAACTATGGCTACACCTTC. Amino acid sequence: CAISADRGPNYGYTF.

This clone has a single count. The CDR3 nucleotides read TGTGCCAGCAGCTTAGCCGGCTTAGCCCAAGAGACCCAGTACTTC. Translation: CASSLAGLAQETQYF. The chain is built from TRBV7-2 and TRBJ2-5; no firm D call. CDR1 SGHTA and CDR2 FQGNSA come from the germline V gene. This CDR3 is 15 amino acids long. The germline V and J ends were trimmed by 0 bases and 1 base, with 9 bases remaining between them. Together with reference TRBV7-2 and TRBJ2-5, the CDR3 gives the full variable domain: GAGVSQSPSNKVTEKGKDVELRCDPISGHTALYWYRQSLGQGLEFLIYFQGNSAPDKSGLPSDRFSAERTGGSVSTLTIQRTQQEDSAVYLCASSLAGLAQETQYFGPGTRLLVL.

The rearrangement joins TRBV2 to TRBJ1-5; a weak D match, TRBD1 (6 bases). The CDR3 length is 15 residues. V was pared by 8 bases and J by 1 base, with 15 bases between. Germline V gene sequence: CDR1 SNHLY, CDR2 FYNNEI. The CDR3 is CASSVQGGSNQPQHF. CDR3 nucleotide sequence: TGTGCCAGCTCAGTACAAGGGGGAAGCAATCAGCCCCAGCATTTT.

V and J are TRBV3-1 (or the pseudogene TRBV3-2) and TRBJ2-2; D uncertain. V lost 0 bases and J 0 bases, leaving 20 bases between the germline ends. From germline, CDR1 is LGHDT and CDR2 YNNKEL (reference sequence). The CDR3 is 20 amino acids. Here the CDR3 DNA reads TGTGCCAGCAGCCAAGATTTCGAGGAAACCTCGCCCTCGAACACCGGGGAGCTGTTTTTT. Translation: CASSQDFEETSPSNTGELFF.